This TCR beta chain was captured by sequencing in a study of T cells after yellow fever vaccination. TCRdb reprocessed the 5' RACE reads via MiXCR and lists one record per CDR3 protein. The sample holds a few hundred thousand distinct CDR3 sequences; around 9.3% are singletons and the top ten take about 3.7%. This clonotype appeared many times. Germline V CDR1 and CDR2: SEHNR, FQNEAQ (reference sequence). Trimming cost V 2 bases and J 0 bases, with 11 bases left between them. The CDR3 length is 15 residues. The clonotype comes from a man between 18 and 35 years old who received the YFV17D yellow fever vaccine. Here the sequenced sample was CD4+ T cells sorted from PBMCs, taken 5 days after the yellow fever booster vaccination. The chain employs TRBV7-9 and TRBJ2-7; D unresolved. The CDR3 DNA sequence: TGTGCCAGCAGCTTATGGCCACCCACCTCCTACGAGCAGTACTTC. Amino acid sequence: CASSLWPPTSYEQYF.